The present TCR beta chain was sequenced within a study of T cells in tumors after PD-1 blockade. For the study at large: Treatment was either pembrolizumab 200 mg every 3 weeks or cemiplimab 350 mg every 2 weeks.

Using immunoSEQ multiplex PCR, the repertoire was profiled, and TCRdb retains in-frame clones only, with some absent. This sample has 15,000 to 20,000 clones, with over 70% found just once. Genomic DNA template from tumor biopsies or peripheral blood, about 600 ng to 6,004 ng input. V lost 5 bases and J lost 3, with 26 bases in between. CDR1 and CDR2 (germline): SGHVS, FNYEAQ. This CDR3 spans 18 amino acids. The material sequenced was PBMCs, taken after anti-PD-1 therapy. The chain is built from TRBV7-6 and TRBJ2-7; D possibly uses TRBD1 or TRBD2 (5 bases each). This clonotype originated in a human donor with advanced basal cell or squamous cell carcinoma (not recorded which). The CDR3 spells CASSTDTQGPAGFYEQYF. The DNA of the CDR3 is TGTGCCAGCAGCACTGACACCCAGGGACCCGCTGGGTTCTACGAGCAGTACTTC.